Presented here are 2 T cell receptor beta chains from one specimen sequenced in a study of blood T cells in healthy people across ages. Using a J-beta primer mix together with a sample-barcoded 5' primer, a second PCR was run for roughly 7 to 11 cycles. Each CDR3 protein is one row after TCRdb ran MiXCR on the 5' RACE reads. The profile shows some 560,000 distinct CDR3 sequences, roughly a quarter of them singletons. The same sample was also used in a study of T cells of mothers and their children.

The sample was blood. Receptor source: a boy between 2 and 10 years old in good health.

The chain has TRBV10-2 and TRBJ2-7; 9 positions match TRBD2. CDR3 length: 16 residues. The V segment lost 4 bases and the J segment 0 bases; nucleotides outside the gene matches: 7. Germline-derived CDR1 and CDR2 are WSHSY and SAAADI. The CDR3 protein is CASSGGSGGHSYEQYF. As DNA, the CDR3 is TGCGCCAGCAGTGGCGGTAGCGGGGGCCACTCCTACGAGCAGTACTTC.

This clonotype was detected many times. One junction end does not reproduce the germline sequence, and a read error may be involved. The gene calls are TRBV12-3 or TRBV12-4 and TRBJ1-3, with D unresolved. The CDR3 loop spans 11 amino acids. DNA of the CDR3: TGTGCCAGCAGCTTAGGAAACACCATATATTTT. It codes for CASSLGNTIYF.